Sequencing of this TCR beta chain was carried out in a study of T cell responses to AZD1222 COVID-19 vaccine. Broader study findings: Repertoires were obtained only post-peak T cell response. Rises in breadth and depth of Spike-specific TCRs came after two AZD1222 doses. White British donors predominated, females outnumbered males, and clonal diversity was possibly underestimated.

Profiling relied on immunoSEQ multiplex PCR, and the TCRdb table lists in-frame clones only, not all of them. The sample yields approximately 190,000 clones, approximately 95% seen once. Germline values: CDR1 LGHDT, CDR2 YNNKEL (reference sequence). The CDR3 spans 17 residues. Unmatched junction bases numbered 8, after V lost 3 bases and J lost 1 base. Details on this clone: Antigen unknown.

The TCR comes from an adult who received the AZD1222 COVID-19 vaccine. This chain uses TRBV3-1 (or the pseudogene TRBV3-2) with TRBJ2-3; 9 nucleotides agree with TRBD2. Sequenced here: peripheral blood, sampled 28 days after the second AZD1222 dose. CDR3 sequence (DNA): TGTGCCAGCAGCCATGATAGACTAGCGGACCGCACAGATACGCAGTATTTT. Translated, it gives CASSHDRLADRTDTQYF.